One and the same sample provided the 2 T cell receptor beta chains below, sequenced in a study of T cells in Graves' hyperthyroidism and ophthalmopathy. Authors of the study amplified TCR beta CDR3 regions from RNA transcripts. First-round RT-PCR of the TCR CDR3 relied on the HTBI primer set. A single record per CDR3 protein comes from TCRdb applying MiXCR to the multiplex PCR reads. The sample contains some 440,000 distinct CDR3 sequences, around 16% of which appear only once. Sequenced input: blood. These receptors were taken from a woman between 18 and 29 years old with Graves' hyperthyroidism.

Ten or more counts support this clonotype. The chain recombines TRBV18 with TRBJ1-5; maybe TRBD1 (5 bases). Germline assignment: CDR1 KGHSH and CDR2 LQKENI. The CDR3 runs 13 residues. V gave up 1 base and J gave up 7 bases, with 8 bases separating them. The CDR3 here is CASSPQRDQPQHF. CDR3 DNA: TGTGCCAGCTCACCACAAAGGGACCAGCCCCAGCATTTT.

This clonotype was observed a handful of times. At one of its ends the junction is not consistent with the germline gene, which may arise from a read error. The J gene is TRBJ2-5, the V gene TRBV5-6, with TRBD2 as a possible D gene (6 bases). The CDR3 spans 15 residues. Germline loops: CDR1 SGHDT, CDR2 YYEEEE. CDR3 region: CACSSLWGGAETQYF. CDR3 DNA: TGTGCCTGCAGTAGCTTATGGGGAGGAGCAGAGACCCAGTACTTC.